The sequence of this T cell receptor (beta chain) was determined in a study of cytomegalovirus exposure and HLA in healthy donors. Overall study results and limits: For most TCR sequences rarity was the rule, although some public TCRs occurred in many donors. In a later analysis, TCR beta V- and J-gene trimming showed a link to a missense DCLRE1C variant.

Use of 60 Vbeta and 13 Jbeta primers characterized the PCR. Assay used: immunoSEQ multiplex PCR; TCRdb lists only in-frame clones, some missing. This table has tens of thousands of clones, approximately 92% appearing once. V lost 1 base to trimming and J lost 9 bases; unmatched junction nucleotides: 11. The CDR3 loop spans 16 amino acids. Germline V CDR1 and CDR2: SGHAT, FQNNGV. A remark on this clone: The antigen remains undetermined.

The chain recombines TRBV11-2 with TRBJ1-2, with 10 positions matching TRBD1. The TCR originated in a woman aged 25 to 39 in good health and CMV-seropositive. Sequenced sample: PBMCs. DNA for the CDR3: TGTGCCAGCAGCTTAGCAGGACAGGGGGGGTCCAGGAGCTACACCTTC. Amino acid sequence: CASSLAGQGGSRSYTF.